The clone carrying this TCR beta chain was found once. The antigen is not known. This CDR3 has 14 residues. CDR1 is SEHNR and CDR2 is FQNEAQ in the germline V gene (reference sequence). Trimming stripped 7 bases from V and 5 bases from J, with 14 bases between. This entry is derived from a study of CD8 T cells in ankylosing spondylitis. Study-level results: Clones that were linked to disease were CD8+ and were relatively rare in peripheral blood. The authors reported significant enrichment of disease-linked clones in matched ankylosing spondylitis synovial fluid.

Quantitative 5'-RACE with molecular barcodes produced the TCR beta libraries. TCRdb re-derived calls from the 5' RACE reads in MiXCR, one entry per CDR3 protein. The sample yields some 180,000 distinct CDR3 sequences, roughly 18% seen once. The rearrangement joins TRBV7-9 to TRBJ2-2; D is uncertain. The receptor comes from a male donor under 30 with ankylosing spondylitis or in good health (not recorded which). The sample comprised blood, either unsorted or a sorted T cell fraction (not recorded which). The DNA of the CDR3 is TGTGCCAGCACTGGACCCTCGACTACCGGGGAGCTGTTTTTT. Its protein product is CASTGPSTTGELFF.